The 30 T cell receptor beta chains given below trace back to one sample, sequenced in a study of blood T cell repertoires in COVID-19. Sequenced by immunoSEQ multiplex PCR; TCRdb stores in-frame clones only, minus some. The profile shows roughly 81,000 clones, about 83% of them singletons. The specimen sequenced was peripheral blood. These receptors were taken from a woman aged 70 to 79 with acute or convalescent COVID-19.

The CDR3 sequence is CAWRMRTGTTEAFF. CDR3 nucleotides: TGTGCCTGGAGGATGCGGACAGGGACTACTGAAGCTTTCTTT. The V call is TRBV30, the J call TRBJ1-1, with 8 bases fitting TRBD1. This CDR3 contains 14 residues. Germline assignment: CDR1 GTSNPN and CDR2 SVGIG (reference sequence). Trimming removed 3 bases from V and 5 bases from J; junction bases left unmatched: 8.

The sample holds a few counts of this clone. The chain combines TRBV27 with TRBJ2-2, with a weak D call TRBD1 (6 bases). Trimming cost V 3 bases and J 2 bases, with 7 bases left between them. CDR1 is MNHEY, CDR2 SMNVEV, per germline (reference sequence). The length of the CDR3 is 14 residues. CDR3 coding DNA: TGTGCCAGCAGTTTGGACAGTAACACCGGGGAGCTGTTTTTT. Encoded protein: CASSLDSNTGELFF.

This clone is a singleton in its sample. This chain connects TRBV28 to TRBJ1-2; D perhaps matches TRBD1 (5 bases). The CDR3 is 12 residues long. Trimming pared 6 bases from V and 4 bases from J, leaving 9 bases between. CDR1 is MDHEN, CDR2 SYDVKM, per germline. As DNA, the CDR3 is TGTGCCAGCAGCCGACAGAGCTATGGCTACACCTTC. It yields the protein CASSRQSYGYTF.

The V gene is TRBV19, the J gene TRBJ2-3; D gene unclear. Trimming left V 1 base short and J 2 bases short, with 10 bases between. The germline CDR1 and CDR2 sequences are LNHDA and SQIVND (reference sequence). This CDR3 has 15 residues. The CDR3 DNA reads as TGTGCCAGTAGTATAGCGAGCACCGTCACAGATACGCAGTATTTT. It specifies CASSIASTVTDTQYF.

This clone was seen more than once but under ten times. The chain employs TRBV29-1 and TRBJ1-5; D is unresolved. Germline values: CDR1 SQVTM, CDR2 ANQGSEA. CDR3 size: 14 residues. V dropped 6 bases and J dropped 0 bases, with 12 bases sitting between them. The CDR3 bases are TGCAGCGTCTTAACAGTGGATAGCAATCAGCCCCAGCATTTT. Its protein is CSVLTVDSNQPQHF.

The CDR3 DNA reads as TGTGCCAGCAGTTTAGGCGCCAACTATGGCTACACCTTC. It codes for CASSLGANYGYTF. The chain carries TRBV12-3 or TRBV12-4 and TRBJ1-2; D unclear. Trimming took off 1 base at V and 2 bases at J, with 5 bases between the two ends. This CDR3 has 13 amino acids.

This sequence joins TRBV5-1 and TRBJ2-1, with TRBD2 as a possible D gene (6 bases). The V end lost 0 bases, the J end lost 5 bases, and 12 bases lay between the germline ends. The CDR3 length is 15 residues. Germline values: CDR1 SGHRS, CDR2 YFSETQ. The CDR3 DNA reads as TGCGCCAGCAGCTTGGCACTGGGGGGTAACAATGAGCAGTTCTTC. Encoded protein: CASSLALGGNNEQFF.

As regards this clone: The junction does not match germline at one end; this may be a read error. The chain has TRBV2 and TRBJ1-2, with D unclear. The V gene's germline CDR1 is SNHLY and CDR2 FYNNEI. This CDR3 region has 11 residues. CDR3 in amino acids: CASSSNYGYTF. Written as DNA, the CDR3 is TGTGCCAGCAGTTCTAATTATGGCTACACCTTC.

J is TRBJ1-1 and V is TRBV5-1, with 7 bases matching TRBD1. With V trimmed by 4 bases and J by 1 base, 4 bases remained unmatched. Germline V gene sequence: CDR1 SGHRS, CDR2 YFSETQ. CDR3 size: 14 residues. The CDR3 reads CASSQGDRNTEAFF. In nucleotides, the CDR3 is TGCGCCAGCAGCCAGGGGGACAGGAACACTGAAGCTTTCTTT. Complete variable domain (other parts from reference TRBV5-1 and TRBJ1-1): KAGVTQTPRYLIKTRGQQVTLSCSPISGHRSVSWYQQTPGQGLQFLFEYFSETQRNKGNFPGRFSGRQFSNSRSEMNVSTLELGDSALYLCASSQGDRNTEAFFGQGTRLTVV.

The V call is TRBV6-1, the J call TRBJ2-3; no firm D call. V dropped 1 base and J dropped 2 bases, with 7 bases sitting between them. The CDR3 has 14 amino acids. Germline loops: CDR1 MNHNS, CDR2 SASEGT. CDR3 nucleotide sequence: TGTGCCAGCAGTGAAGAAAGCGACACAGATACGCAGTATTTT. Translating gives CASSEESDTDTQYF.

This clone was counted a single time. V gene TRBV2 combines with J gene TRBJ2-7; tentative D call: TRBD2 (5 bases). The CDR3 covers 12 residues. V was pared by 7 bases and J by 2 bases, with 9 bases between. From germline, CDR1 is SNHLY and CDR2 FYNNEI. The CDR3 DNA reads as TGTGCCAGCAAAGTCGGGACCTACGAGCAGTACTTC. This gives the protein CASKVGTYEQYF.

The chain employs TRBV12-5 and TRBJ2-2; 16 bases align to TRBD2. The CDR3 extends over 18 amino acids. The V gene end was trimmed by 4 bases and the J gene end by 1 base; junction bases not matched to a gene: 3. Germline V gene sequence: CDR1 LGHNT, CDR2 FRNRAP. As DNA, the CDR3 is TGTGCTAGTGGTTCGGGACTAGCGGGGGGGCTGAACACCGGGGAGCTGTTTTTT. This codes for CASGSGLAGGLNTGELFF.

This rearrangement joins TRBV3-1 (or the pseudogene TRBV3-2) to TRBJ1-6; D may be TRBD1 (5 bases). Germline V CDR1 and CDR2: LGHDT, YNNKEL (reference sequence). The CDR3 contains 16 residues. Trimming cost V 3 bases and J 3 bases, with 12 bases left between them. The CDR3 loop reads CASSQGTGLYNSPLHF. CDR3 DNA sequence: TGTGCCAGCAGCCAGGGAACAGGTCTCTATAATTCACCCCTCCACTTT.

The J gene is TRBJ2-2, the V gene TRBV19; 7 nucleotides match TRBD2. The CDR3 consists of 16 residues. Germline V lookup: CDR1 LNHDA, CDR2 SQIVND (reference sequence). With V trimmed by 5 bases and J by 0 bases, 6 bases remained unmatched. CDR3 loop: CASSRLGGTNTGELFF. CDR3 nucleotide sequence: TGTGCCAGTAGTCGGCTGGGGGGGACGAACACCGGGGAGCTGTTTTTT.

The rearrangement links TRBV5-5 to TRBJ1-1; D call uncertain. V lost 0 bases to trimming and J lost 2 bases, with 5 bases between them. Germline V CDR1 and CDR2: SGHKS, YYEKEE (reference sequence). CDR3 length: 13 residues. For the CDR3, the DNA is TGTGCCAGCAGCTTGGCTCTTAACACTGAAGCTTTCTTT. This encodes CASSLALNTEAFF.

The chain recombines TRBV10-1 with TRBJ2-3; TRBD1 might be the D (6 bases). Trimming left V 7 bases short and J 2 bases short, with 10 bases between. Germline CDR1 is WNHNN and CDR2 is SYGVQD (reference sequence). The CDR3 consists of 13 residues. This CDR3 is CASKGQNTDTQYF. CDR3 nucleotide sequence: TGCGCCAGCAAAGGACAGAACACAGATACGCAGTATTTT.

The CDR3, as DNA: TGTGCCAGCAGCTCGAAACTAGCGCCAGATACGCAGTATTTT. Translation: CASSSKLAPDTQYF. The chain is built from TRBV5-4 and TRBJ2-3, with 7 bases matching TRBD2. CDR1 is SGHNT, CDR2 YYREEE, per germline (reference sequence). V gave up 3 bases and J gave up 4 bases; unmatched junction bases: 5. The CDR3 runs to 14 residues. Variable domain in full (rest from reference TRBV5-4 and TRBJ2-3): ETGVTQSPTHLIKTRGQQVTLRCSSQSGHNTVSWYQQALGQGPQFIFQYYREEENGRGNFPPRFSGLQFPNYSSELNVNALELDDSALYLCASSSKLAPDTQYFGPGTRLTVL.

V usage is TRBV5-1 and J usage is TRBJ1-5, with TRBD1 as a possible D gene (5 bases). Looked up from germline, CDR1 is SGHRS and CDR2 is YFSETQ. The CDR3 has 15 amino acids. Trimming took 4 bases from V and 5 from J, leaving 16 bases between them. This CDR3 reads CASSPGAGGDQPQHF. In DNA form, the CDR3 reads TGCGCCAGCAGCCCCGGGGCCGGGGGAGATCAGCCCCAGCATTTT.

This clone occurred a few times. J is TRBJ1-3 and V is TRBV5-1, with D hard to call. The germline V gene has CDR1 SGHRS and CDR2 YFSETQ. V shed 7 bases and J shed 0 bases, with 11 bases lying between them. This CDR3 region has 14 residues. CDR3 bases: TGCGCCAGCTGCCCTCGGGTCTCTGGAAACACCATATATTTT. This codes for CASCPRVSGNTIYF.

CDR3 amino acids: CASSPGGTGNYGYTF. The CDR3 DNA reads as TGTGCCAGCAGCCCAGGAGGGACGGGGAACTATGGCTACACCTTC. The chain links TRBV5-4 to TRBJ1-2; weak D call: TRBD1 (5 bases). Germline CDR1 and CDR2: SGHNT and YYREEE (reference sequence). CDR3 size: 15 residues. Trimming left V 4 bases short and J 2 bases short, with 15 bases between.

DNA of the CDR3: TGTGCCAGCAGTCCAGGGGATGGCTACACCTTC. Translating gives CASSPGDGYTF. The J gene is TRBJ1-2, the V gene TRBV6-5, with D maybe TRBD1 (6 bases). V was pared by 5 bases and J by 6 bases, with 7 bases between. CDR3 length equals 11 residues. Germline V gene data show CDR1 as MNHEY and CDR2 as SVGAGI.

The chain carries TRBV18 and TRBJ1-1; D not certain. Looked up from germline, CDR1 is KGHSH and CDR2 is LQKENI. V was trimmed by 5 bases and J by 1 base, leaving 8 bases between them. This CDR3 has 13 residues. The CDR3: CASSWHPNTEAFF. Written as DNA, the CDR3 is TGTGCCAGCTCATGGCACCCGAACACTGAAGCTTTCTTT. Full variable domain (missing parts from reference TRBV18 and TRBJ1-1): NAGVMQNPRHLVRRRGQEARLRCSPMKGHSHVYWYRQLPEEGLKFMVYLQKENIIDESGMPKERFSAEFPKEGPSILRIQQVVRGDSAAYFCASSWHPNTEAFFGQGTRLTVV.

The rearrangement joins TRBV5-1 to TRBJ1-1; 8 bases match TRBD1. V lost 3 bases and J lost 4; bases outside the gene matches: 11. There are 16 residues in the CDR3. Germline V gives CDR1 SGHRS, CDR2 YFSETQ. Written as DNA, the CDR3 is TGCGCCAGCAGCTCCCAGGGGGCAGGATTGGGCACTGAAGCTTTCTTT. As protein: CASSSQGAGLGTEAFF.

The chain employs TRBV5-6 and TRBJ2-3; D possibly uses TRBD1 or TRBD2 (6 bases each). CDR3 length: 16 amino acids. V dropped 4 bases and J dropped 4 bases, with 19 bases sitting between them. Germline lookup yields CDR1 SGHDT and CDR2 YYEEEE. The CDR3 nucleotides read TGTGCCAGCAGCGTGGGGGGCCCCTGGGGGGCAGATACGCAGTATTTT. This sequence encodes CASSVGGPWGADTQYF.

The chain combines TRBV7-9 with TRBJ2-3, with 10 bases that match TRBD1. The CDR3 totals 16 residues. V trimming: 3 bases; J trimming: 5 bases; junction bases outside the gene matches: 8. Germline CDR1 reads SEHNR; CDR2 reads FQNEAQ (reference sequence). CDR3: CASSLGQGTRGDTQYF. The CDR3 nucleotides are TGTGCCAGCAGCTTGGGACAGGGGACGCGTGGAGATACGCAGTATTTT.

The chain employs TRBV29-1 and TRBJ1-2; D perhaps matches TRBD1 (6 bases). Trimming took off 2 bases at V and 7 bases at J, with 8 bases between the two ends. Germline CDR1 and CDR2: SQVTM and ANQGSEA. The CDR3 consists of 11 residues. The CDR3 loop is CSVERGGGYTF. CDR3 sequence (DNA): TGCAGCGTTGAAAGGGGGGGTGGCTACACCTTC. Together with reference TRBV29-1 and TRBJ1-2, the CDR3 gives the full variable domain: SAVISQKPSRDICQRGTSLTIQCQVDSQVTMMFWYRQQPGQSLTLIATANQGSEATYESGFVIDKFPISRPNLTFSTLTVSNMSPEDSSIYLCSVERGGGYTFGSGTRLTVV.

The chain couples TRBV7-3 to TRBJ2-7; D perhaps matches TRBD2 (6 bases). Trimming cost V 2 bases and J 5 bases, with 13 bases left between them. The CDR3 sequence is 14 residues long. Germline CDR1 reads SGHTA; CDR2 reads FQGTGA. The CDR3 DNA sequence: TGTGCCAGCAGCTTAGATTCAGGAGGGAACGAGCAGTACTTC. Its translation is CASSLDSGGNEQYF.

The genes are TRBV5-4 and TRBJ2-4; 14 bases are a match to TRBD2. The V and J ends lost 4 bases and 8 bases, in that order; junction bases with no gene match: 8. The CDR3 has 16 amino acids. The V gene's germline CDR1 is SGHNT and CDR2 YYREEE (reference sequence). The CDR3 is CASSGATSGGADIQYF. CDR3 in DNA: TGTGCCAGCAGCGGGGCGACTAGCGGGGGGGCAGACATTCAGTACTTC.

The chain joins TRBV5-8 to TRBJ1-5; no clear D gene. The CDR3 has 13 residues. The germline V gene encodes CDR1 SGHTS and CDR2 YDEGEE. V lost 0 bases, J lost 3 bases, and 4 bases lay in between. The CDR3 nucleotides read TGTGCCAGCAGCTTGGGGCTCAATCAGCCCCAGCATTTT. Translated, it gives CASSLGLNQPQHF.

The chain is built from TRBV2 and TRBJ1-5; 7 bases match TRBD1. Looked up from germline, CDR1 is SNHLY and CDR2 is FYNNEI. The CDR3 has 14 amino acids. V shed 0 bases, J shed 4 bases, and the junction held 0 bases outside the gene matches. The CDR3 coding sequence is TGTGCCAGCAGTGAAGCGGACAGGAATCAGCCCCAGCATTTT. Amino acid sequence: CASSEADRNQPQHF.